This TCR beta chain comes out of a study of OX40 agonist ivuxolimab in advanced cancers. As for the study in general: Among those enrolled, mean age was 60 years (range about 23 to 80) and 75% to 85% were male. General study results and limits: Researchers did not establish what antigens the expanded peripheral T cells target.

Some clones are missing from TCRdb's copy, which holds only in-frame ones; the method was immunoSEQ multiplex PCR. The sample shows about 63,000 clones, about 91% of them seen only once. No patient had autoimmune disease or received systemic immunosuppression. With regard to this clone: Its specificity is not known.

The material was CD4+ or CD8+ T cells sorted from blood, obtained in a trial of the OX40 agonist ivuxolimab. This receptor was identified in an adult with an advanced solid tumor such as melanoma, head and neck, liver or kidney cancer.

In DNA, the CDR3 is TGTGCCAGCAGCCGACAGAATATCAACTATGGCTACACCTTC. This gives the protein CASSRQNINYGYTF. The V call is TRBV5-8, the J call TRBJ1-2; the D gene is possibly TRBD1 (5 bases). Between the trimmed V and J ends, which lost 4 bases and 2 bases, there was a span of 12 bases. CDR1 is SGHTS and CDR2 is YDEGEE in the germline V gene. This CDR3 region has 14 residues.